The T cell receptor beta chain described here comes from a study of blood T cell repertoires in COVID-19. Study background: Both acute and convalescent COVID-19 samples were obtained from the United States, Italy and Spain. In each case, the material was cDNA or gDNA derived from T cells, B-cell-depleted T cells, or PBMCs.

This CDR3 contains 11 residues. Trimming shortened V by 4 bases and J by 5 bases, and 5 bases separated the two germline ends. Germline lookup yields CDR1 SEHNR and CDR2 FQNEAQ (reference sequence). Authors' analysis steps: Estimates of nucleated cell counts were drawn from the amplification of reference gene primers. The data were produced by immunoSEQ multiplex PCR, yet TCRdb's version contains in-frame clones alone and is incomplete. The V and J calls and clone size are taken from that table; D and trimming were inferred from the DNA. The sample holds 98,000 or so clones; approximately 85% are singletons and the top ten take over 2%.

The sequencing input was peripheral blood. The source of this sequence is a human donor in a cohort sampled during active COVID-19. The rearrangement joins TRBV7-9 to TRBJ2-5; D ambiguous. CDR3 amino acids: CASSSQETQYF. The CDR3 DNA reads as TGTGCCAGCAGCTCCCAGGAGACCCAGTACTTC.